This T cell receptor beta chain was retrieved from a study of blood T cell repertoires in COVID-19. At the level of the study: Nucleic acid was either cDNA or gDNA, and it came from T cells, B-cell-depleted T cells, or PBMCs.

Recruitment covered about two dozen US areas and drew participants whose ages spanned about 18 to 90 years. Self-reported history from a screening survey and questionnaire set each donor's cohort. As originally analysed: For nucleated cells, counts were estimated from reference gene primer amplification. Generated by immunoSEQ multiplex PCR, the TCRdb table keeps only in-frame clones and is missing some. V, J and clone size are those of that table, while D and trimming were read from the DNA. Among approximately 300,000 clones listed, around nine tenths were seen once. This clone was picked up one time. Input material: PBMCs or T cells enriched from blood (not recorded which). The TCR originated in a woman aged 30 to 39 who had been exposed to COVID-19.

The CDR3 nucleotides are TGTGCCAGCAGCTTAGCGGGGGGGCCCTCAAACACAGATACGCAGTATTTT. Its translation: CASSLAGGPSNTDTQYF. The V and J genes are TRBV7-9 and TRBJ2-3, with D possibly matching TRBD2 (7 bases). V gave up 0 bases and J gave up 2 bases, with 15 bases separating them. This CDR3 contains 17 residues. Germline CDR1 and CDR2: SEHNR and FQNEAQ (reference sequence).